This is a list of T cell receptor beta chains from one sample in a study of cytomegalovirus exposure and HLA in healthy donors. Sequencing was performed with immunoSEQ multiplex PCR; in TCRdb, only in-frame clones are kept and a portion is missing. The sample consists of about 160,000 clones, roughly nine tenths of them appearing once. Sequences were obtained from PBMCs. The origin of the receptors is a woman in her 30s in good health and CMV-seronegative. CDR3s include the opening cysteine and the closing phenylalanine or tryptophan. Fields, in order: clone size, D gene, J gene, V gene, CDR3 DNA, CDR3 protein. The D gene is left open where the match is weak. Size tells how often a clone was seen (once, few, many) or the class of an expanded clone, and some rows leave it out.

-	-	TRBJ2-3	TRBV5-6	TGTGCCAGCAGCTCGGGGCCACCTGGCACAGATACGCAGTATTTT	CASSSGPPGTDTQYF
-	-	TRBJ2-1	TRBV29-1	TGCAGCGTTGAAGTTGAGGGGAGCTCCTACAATGAGCAGTTCTTC	CSVEVEGSSYNEQFF
-	-	TRBJ1-3	TRBV4-3	TGCGCCAGCAGCCAAGATGACAGGTTCTCTGGAAACACCATATATTTT	CASSQDDRFSGNTIYF
once	-	TRBJ2-3	TRBV13	TGTGCCAGCAGCCCAGTCGGGACAGATACGCAGTATTTT	CASSPVGTDTQYF
-	-	TRBJ2-5	TRBV4-1	TGCGCCAGCAGCCAAGGGACAGCTCAAGAGACCCAGTACTTC	CASSQGTAQETQYF
-	-	TRBJ2-3	TRBV18	TGTGCCAGCTCACCATATCTGGGGGGAAGCACAGATACGCAGTATTTT	CASSPYLGGSTDTQYF
-	-	TRBJ2-5	TRBV7-9	TGTGCCAGCAGCTTAATTTCAGCCCCCGGGGTGACCCAGTACTTC	CASSLISAPGVTQYF
-	-	TRBJ1-5	TRBV6-1	TGTGCCAGCAGTGACAGCTGGGGGCAGCCCCAGCATTTT	CASSDSWGQPQHF
few	-	TRBJ2-1	TRBV4-1	TGCGCCAGCAGCCGCGACTGGGTCTCCTACAATGAGCAGTTCTTC	CASSRDWVSYNEQFF
-	TRBD1	TRBJ2-1	TRBV19	TGTGCCAGTAGCAAGACAGGGGGGCTCCCGGATGAGCAGTTCTTC	CASSKTGGLPDEQFF
-	TRBD2	TRBJ2-2	TRBV5-4	TGTGCCAGCAGACATGCACTAGCGGGGGTCACCGGGGAGCTGTTTTTT	CASRHALAGVTGELFF
-	TRBD2	TRBJ2-5	TRBV9	TGTGCCAGCAGCGTAGGCGGCGGGGGGGCCTTAGAGACCCAGTACTTC	CASSVGGGGALETQYF
-	-	TRBJ1-1	TRBV5-1	TGCGCCAGCAGCTTGGCCAAGAGGGACGTTGAAGCTTTCTTT	CASSLAKRDVEAFF
once	TRBD1	TRBJ1-1	TRBV30	TGTGCCTGGAGTGTACCGGGACAGGTACTTGAAGCTTTCTTT	CAWSVPGQVLEAFF
-	-	TRBJ1-6	TRBV6-1	TGTGCCAGCAGTGAGAGGCAGTTAGGCTCACCCCTCCACTTT	CASSERQLGSPLHF
few	TRBD1	TRBJ1-2	TRBV7-9	TGTGCCAGCAGCTTAGCTTGGACAGGGAACTATGGCTACACCTTC	CASSLAWTGNYGYTF
-	-	TRBJ1-5	TRBV28	TGTGCCAGCAGTTTTAGGAGCAATCAGCCCCAGCATTTT	CASSFRSNQPQHF
-	-	TRBJ2-5	TRBV4-2	TGTGCCAGCAGCCAAGAAATCGGCAGGGAAGAGACCCAGTACTTC	CASSQEIGREETQYF
-	-	TRBJ1-1	TRBV11-2	TGTGCCAGCAGCAAAGGCCCGTCTGGGATCACTGAAGCTTTCTTT	CASSKGPSGITEAFF
-	-	TRBJ1-1	TRBV27	TGTGCCAGCAGTTTTAAACCTACAGGGAGGGGGAACACTGAAGCTTTCTTT	CASSFKPTGRGNTEAFF
-	TRBD2	TRBJ2-7	TRBV6-1	TGTGCCAGCAGTGAATTAGCGGGGGGGCTCGAAACGCGCGAGCAGTACTTC	CASSELAGGLETREQYF
-	-	TRBJ1-4	TRBV5-1	TGCGCCAGCAGCAGAGATATGAGAACTAATGAAAAACTGTTTTTT	CASSRDMRTNEKLFF
-	-	TRBJ2-4	TRBV27	TGTGCCAGCAGTTTATCGACTTCCCCGGCGGGCATTCAGTACTTC	CASSLSTSPAGIQYF
-	TRBD2	TRBJ2-1	TRBV30	TGTGCCTGGAGTGCGGGAGGTATCGATGAGCAGTTCTTC	CAWSAGGIDEQFF